This entry lists 17 T cell receptor beta chains sequenced from one sample in a study of blood T cell repertoires in COVID-19. The table came from immunoSEQ multiplex PCR; TCRdb's copy has only in-frame clones and leaves some out. The sample has approximately 360,000 clones, roughly 80% seen once. Sequences were obtained from PBMCs or T cells enriched from blood (not recorded which). The receptor source for this set is a woman between 45 and 65 years old who had recovered from COVID-19.

In regard to this clone: Other nucleotide sequences in the sample specify the same CDR3. The chain links TRBV6-5 to TRBJ2-7; no reliable D call. V was clipped by 4 bases and J by 4 bases, with 5 bases between them. CDR1 MNHEY and CDR2 SVGAGI come from the germline V gene. The CDR3 totals 11 residues. Here the CDR3 DNA reads TGTGCCAGCAGTTCGGTATACGAGCAGTACTTC. This translates into CASSSVYEQYF.

The chain recombines TRBV20-1 with TRBJ1-2, with D uncertain. Germline-derived CDR1 and CDR2 are DFQATT and SNEGSKA (reference sequence). Trimming took 7 bases from V and 4 from J, leaving 7 bases between them. CDR3 length: 10 residues. This CDR3 reads CSVRSYGYTF. The CDR3 region has the DNA TGCAGTGTTCGGAGCTATGGCTACACCTTC.

This clone turned up a few times. This chain joins TRBV27 and TRBJ1-2, with 10 bases identical to TRBD1. This CDR3 region has 15 residues. V lost 6 bases to trimming and J lost 8 bases; unmatched junction nucleotides: 12. Germline V gives CDR1 MNHEY, CDR2 SMNVEV (reference sequence). CDR3 in DNA: TGTGCCAGCAGCCAACTACGGGGACAGGGGTACGGCTACACCTTC. Encoded protein: CASSQLRGQGYGYTF.

The V call is TRBV7-3, the J call TRBJ1-5, with 9 bases identical to TRBD1. Germline loops: CDR1 SGHTA, CDR2 FQGTGA. After removal of 1 base from V and 4 bases from J, the junction contained 2 bases not matched to a gene. The CDR3 covers 15 residues. The CDR3 DNA is TGTGCCAGCAGCTTAAGGGGACAGGGAAATCAGCCCCAGCATTTT. It translates to CASSLRGQGNQPQHF.

The chain employs TRBV30 and TRBJ2-3; 11 bases are a match to TRBD2. The J segment lost 1 base and the V segment lost 1 base, leaving 4 bases of the junction unmatched. Germline assignment: CDR1 GTSNPN and CDR2 SVGIG (reference sequence). This CDR3 spans 16 amino acids. CDR3 coding DNA: TGTGCCTGGAGTGAAAAACTAGCGGGGGGCACAGATACGCAGTATTTT. Its protein is CAWSEKLAGGTDTQYF.

As regards this clone: At one boundary the junction diverges from the germline segment, which might be a read error. The genes are TRBV5-1 and TRBJ1-4; 7 bases fit TRBD1. In germline, CDR1 is SGHRS, CDR2 YFSETQ. This CDR3 region has 16 residues. CDR3: CASRKHRGDTTEKLFF. The CDR3 DNA reads as TGCGCCAGCAGAAAACACAGGGGCGATACTACTGAAAAACTGTTTTTT.

Here the CDR3 reads CASSQGTGGYNEQFF. CDR3 coding DNA: TGTGCCAGCAGCCAAGGCACAGGGGGTTACAATGAGCAGTTCTTC. V is TRBV4-2 and J is TRBJ2-1; 8 positions match TRBD1. This CDR3 has 15 residues. Germline V gene sequence: CDR1 LGHNA, CDR2 YNFKEQ. J was trimmed by 4 bases and V by 1 base; bases with no gene match: 3.

This clone appeared a single time. The chain combines TRBV5-4 with TRBJ1-2; 8 positions agree with TRBD1. Germline CDR1 SGHNT, CDR2 YYREEE (reference sequence). This CDR3 contains 15 residues. V gave up 6 bases and J gave up 5 bases; unmatched junction bases: 12. In DNA form, the CDR3 reads TGTGCCAGCACGAATTCAGGGGGCGCGGTTTATGGCTACACCTTC. Translating gives CASTNSGGAVYGYTF.

This rearrangement joins TRBV6-5 to TRBJ1-5, with D perhaps TRBD1 (6 bases). Trimming removed 6 bases from V and 5 bases from J, with 17 bases in between. Germline-derived CDR1 and CDR2 are MNHEY and SVGAGI. This CDR3 region has 15 residues. This CDR3 is CASSLSRDTDQPQHF. The DNA of the CDR3 is TGTGCCAGCAGCCTTTCCCGGGACACCGATCAGCCCCAGCATTTT.

The chain links TRBV6-5 to TRBJ2-7, with 7 bases matching TRBD1. Trimming cost V 2 bases and J 2 bases; bases outside gene matches: 6. Germline CDR1 and CDR2: MNHEY and SVGAGI. This CDR3 has 15 amino acids. CDR3 in amino acids: CASSYPTGPTYEQYF. The CDR3 region has the DNA TGTGCCAGCAGTTACCCGACAGGGCCCACCTACGAGCAGTACTTC.

The chain combines TRBV6-5 with TRBJ2-3; D perhaps matches TRBD2 (7 bases). The CDR3 has 15 amino acids. CDR1 is MNHEY, CDR2 SVGAGI, per germline. Trimming shortened V by 3 bases and J by 4 bases, and 14 bases separated the two germline ends. CDR3 coding DNA: TGTGCCAGCAGTTATACGGGGGGCGCCCCAGATACGCAGTATTTT. This encodes CASSYTGGAPDTQYF.

The rearrangement joins TRBV3-1 (or the pseudogene TRBV3-2) to TRBJ2-1; the match to TRBD2 covers 13 bases. The CDR3 contains 15 residues. The V gene's germline CDR1 is LGHDT and CDR2 YNNKEL (reference sequence). V lost 4 bases, J lost 7 bases, and 4 bases stayed unmatched. The CDR3 region has the DNA TGTGCCAGCAGCCCGTTGACTAGCGGGGGGAATGAGCAGTTCTTC. This encodes CASSPLTSGGNEQFF.

The table lists this clone with a count of one. This chain joins TRBV11-3 and TRBJ2-7; D ambiguous. CDR1 and CDR2 from the germline V gene are SGHNT and YENEEA. The CDR3 length is 13 residues. With 5 bases removed from V and 1 base from J, the gap between germline ends came to 9 bases. CDR3 in DNA: TGTGCCAGCAGCCGCCTAGGTTCCTACGAGCAGTACTTC. Translated: CASSRLGSYEQYF.

The chain joins TRBV12-3 or TRBV12-4 to TRBJ2-5, with D perhaps matching TRBD1 (6 bases). This CDR3 region has 13 residues. V lost 6 bases and J lost 3, with 11 bases in between. The CDR3, as DNA: TGTGCCAGCAGCTCACAGGGTAAAGAGACCCAGTACTTC. Amino acids: CASSSQGKETQYF.

V gene TRBV5-1 combines with J gene TRBJ1-2; weak D call: TRBD1 (5 bases). Germline V gene data show CDR1 as SGHRS and CDR2 as YFSETQ. Trimming took off 0 bases at V and 8 bases at J, with 11 bases between the two ends. This CDR3 is built from 13 residues. The CDR3 region has the DNA TGCGCCAGCAGCTTGGAGTCAGGGAAAGGCTACACCTTC. Amino acids: CASSLESGKGYTF.

This sequence joins TRBV19 and TRBJ1-6; weak D call: TRBD1 (6 bases). Germline assignment: CDR1 LNHDA and CDR2 SQIVND (reference sequence). Trimming stripped 5 bases from V and 7 bases from J, with 15 bases between. This CDR3 has 15 residues. This CDR3 is CASSVGRGSNSPLHF. CDR3 DNA sequence: TGTGCCAGTAGTGTGGGCAGGGGATCCAATTCACCCCTCCACTTT.

The rearrangement uses TRBV27 and TRBJ1-5, with TRBD1 matching 7 bases. After removal of 5 bases from V and 2 bases from J, the junction contained 3 bases not matched to a gene. Germline CDR1 MNHEY, CDR2 SMNVEV (reference sequence). This CDR3 contains 14 residues. CDR3 nucleotides: TGTGCCAGCAGTACTGGGACAGGCAATCAGCCCCAGCATTTT. Protein product: CASSTGTGNQPQHF.